Listed below are T cell receptor beta chains from one sample, sequenced in a study of cytomegalovirus exposure and HLA in healthy donors. The method was immunoSEQ multiplex PCR; TCRdb's version includes in-frame clones alone and lacks a portion of them. The repertoire has 250,000 to 400,000 clones, 87% of them found once; the top ten carry approximately 1.2%. The sample taken for sequencing was PBMCs. The receptors stem from a young woman in good health and CMV-seropositive. The CDR3 runs from the conserved cysteine through the conserved F or W. The D gene is left open where the match is weak. The size field is filled for only some rows; it gives once, few, many or a size class.

TRBV2	TRBD2	TRBJ2-7	NA	CASSEGGGGFNYEQYF	TGTGCCAGCAGTGAAGGGGGGGGTGGGTTTAACTACGAGCAGTACTTC
TRBV6-5	TRBD1	TRBJ1-5	NA	CASRGDRGGNQPQHF	TGTGCCAGCAGGGGGGACAGGGGGGGCAATCAGCCCCAGCATTTT
TRBV11-2	TRBD2	TRBJ2-1	NA	CASSPWTSSYNEQFF	TGTGCCAGCAGCCCGTGGACTAGCTCCTACAATGAGCAGTTCTTC
TRBV5-1	TRBD1	TRBJ1-2	NA	CASSLLQGTGYTF	TGCGCCAGCAGCTTGTTACAGGGGACTGGCTACACCTTC
TRBV6-1	TRBD1	TRBJ2-3	NA	CASGTGWADTQYF	TGTGCCAGCGGGACAGGGTGGGCAGATACGCAGTATTTT
TRBV13	TRBD1	TRBJ1-6	NA	CASSRRDRGYSSPLHF	TGTGCCAGCAGCCGCCGGGACAGGGGGTATAGTTCACCCCTCCACTTT
TRBV27	NA	TRBJ1-4	NA	CASSPLRQRATNEKLFF	TGTGCCAGCAGTCCCCTTCGACAGAGAGCAACTAATGAAAAACTGTTTTTT
TRBV10-3	TRBD2	TRBJ2-7	NA	CAISETSSGRTYEQYF	TGTGCCATCAGTGAGACCTCTAGCGGGAGGACCTACGAGCAGTACTTC
TRBV5-1	NA	TRBJ1-4	NA	CASSRGGIEKLFF	TGCGCCAGCAGCCGCGGGGGGATTGAAAAACTGTTTTTT
TRBV5-1	NA	TRBJ1-1	NA	CASSRDRRNTEAFF	TGCGCCAGCAGCAGAGACAGGAGGAACACTGAAGCTTTCTTT
TRBV14	TRBD1	TRBJ1-4	NA	CASSQRTGGQEKLFF	TGTGCCAGCAGCCAGAGGACAGGGGGCCAGGAAAAACTGTTTTTT
TRBV7-2	NA	TRBJ1-2	NA	CASSPRRVAYGYTF	TGTGCCAGCAGCCCCCGGAGGGTTGCCTATGGCTACACCTTC
TRBV28	TRBD2	TRBJ2-1	NA	CASSPPWGGGEQFF	TGTGCCAGCAGTCCACCCTGGGGGGGAGGGGAGCAGTTCTTC
TRBV19	TRBD1	TRBJ2-7	NA	CASSIGQGTYEQYF	TGTGCCAGTAGTATAGGACAGGGGACCTACGAGCAGTACTTC
TRBV9	TRBD2	TRBJ2-7	few	CASSVASGDYEQYF	TGTGCCAGCAGCGTAGCTAGCGGGGACTACGAGCAGTACTTC